What follows describes a single T cell receptor (beta chain). The source of the sample is a study of technical replicates of blood from a handful of donors. The table came from immunoSEQ multiplex PCR; TCRdb's copy has only in-frame clones and leaves some out. The sample includes over 70,000 clones, around nine tenths seen only once; the top ten take around 0.41%. The CDR3 covers 15 residues. The trim removed 2 bases at V and 0 bases at J, leaving 1 base unmatched. Germline CDR1 reads SGHNT; CDR2 reads YYREEE (reference sequence). Sequenced input: T cells isolated from PBMCs. The gene calls are TRBV5-4 and TRBJ1-4; 7 nucleotides line up with TRBD1. The TCR comes from a human donor in good health. CDR3 in DNA: TGTGCCAGCAGCTTACAGGGGACAACTAATGAAAAACTGTTTTTT. It encodes CASSLQGTTNEKLFF.